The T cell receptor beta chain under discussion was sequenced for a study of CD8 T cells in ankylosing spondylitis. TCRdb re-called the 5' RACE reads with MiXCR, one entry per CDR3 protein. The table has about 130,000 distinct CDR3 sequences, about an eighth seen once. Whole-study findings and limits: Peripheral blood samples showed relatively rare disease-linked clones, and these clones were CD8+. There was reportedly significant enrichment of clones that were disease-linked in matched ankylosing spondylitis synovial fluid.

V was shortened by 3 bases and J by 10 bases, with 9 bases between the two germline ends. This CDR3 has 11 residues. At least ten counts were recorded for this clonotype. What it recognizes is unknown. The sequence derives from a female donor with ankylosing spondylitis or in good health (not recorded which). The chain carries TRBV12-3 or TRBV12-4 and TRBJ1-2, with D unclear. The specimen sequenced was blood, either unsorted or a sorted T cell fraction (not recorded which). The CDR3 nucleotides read TGTGCCAGCAGTTTTGGCCAGGACTACACCTTC. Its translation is CASSFGQDYTF.